This entry is about one T cell receptor (beta chain). Its specific antigen is unknown. No much larger clone is present one base from it, and per-base qualities are unavailable. The data derive from a study of neoadjuvant anti-PD-1 for oral cavity cancer listed by TCRdb under 2021. Concerning the study at large: Three to four biweekly doses of nivolumab at 3 mg/kg were mostly administered to patients before curative-intent surgical resection. For patients who did not progress, a fourth nivolumab dose was given around day 43, followed by definitive surgical resection on days 50-56. Under RECIST 1.1, a patient counted as a responder if showing complete response, partial response or stable disease, and as a non-responder if showing progression. The parent correlative cohort included around 12 patients, with a roughly 34% response rate. Overall results and qualifications from the work: After neoadjuvant nivolumab, T cell clonality (Gini index) in PBMCs was significantly higher in non-responders than in responders. TCR analyses included only three patients per response group, and the authors called for larger cohorts for validation. Higher pretreatment blood Treg/Th17 ratios correlated with both higher pretreatment blood TCRbeta clonality and lower post-treatment tumor TCRbeta clonality.

V gives up 5 bases and J gives up 4 bases, and the segment between their germline ends measures 12 bases. According to the germline V gene, CDR1 reads MNHEY and CDR2 reads SVGAGI. The cysteine opens and the phenylalanine closes a CDR3 of 14 amino acids. Only the CDR3 part of the read is kept: 42 bases, read in frame from the first base. Explained via the paper, the time point label denotes: before neoadjuvant nivolumab. Patients were newly diagnosed with stage II-IVA oral cavity squamous cell carcinoma and had received no prior systemic or radiation treatment. The cohort was made up of patients with locally advanced, HPV-negative oral cavity squamous cell carcinoma. No culture maintenance or expansion was done, as the peripheral blood mononuclear cells went straight to analysis. Samples were obtained from a longitudinal correlative study of a single-arm phase II trial of neoadjuvant nivolumab in oral cavity squamous cell carcinoma. Subject-matched pre- and post-treatment PBMCs and tumors from three responders and three non-responders underwent genomic DNA-based TCRbeta sequencing. Peripheral blood mononuclear cells were drawn once before nivolumab treatment and a second time after treatment, when surgery took place. The Maxwell RSC DNA from Cells kit was used to isolate genomic DNA from PBMCs.

PBMC libraries used mostly around 0.5 ug of input genomic DNA for deep sequencing, with six replicates per sample. Following the manufacturer's instructions, the team built TCRbeta libraries using the immunoSEQ hsTCRbeta kit. The finished libraries were brought together in one pool at 2.5 to 3.5 nM, which was then read using an Illumina NovaSeq 6000 S4 flow cell. From the authors' description of their analysis: The immunoSEQ Analyzer was used for raw data preprocessing and quality control. The analysis was restricted to productive rearrangements, with each unique CDR3 amino acid sequence defining a clonotype. Repertoire clonality was estimated as the Gini-Simpson index, which was calculated using the R package tcR. Gini indices were compared with Student's t test, and associations with tumor size change were assessed by Pearson correlation. TCRdb carries this immuneACCESS record with in-frame sequences only. Its versions omit some clonotypes, under half of them owing to an unresolved V gene in the studies checked, with the rest unexplained. V and J calls and clone size are as listed in that table; D and trimming were resolved from the DNA. The sample profile shows 75,000 to 100,000 clones; approximately 80% of them were found once. Approximately 3.4% of the sample is in the top ten clones.

The clonotype comes from a person aged 40 to 85 with oral cavity squamous cell carcinoma. Sample: PBMCs, taken before nivolumab (anti-PD-1) treatment. The chain uses TRBV6-5 and TRBJ2-1; too little of a D gene remains to name it. The nucleotides are TGTGCCAGCAGTCCGGACCCTTCTTACAATGAGCAGTTCTTC. The resulting protein is CASSPDPSYNEQFF.